Listed below are T cell receptor beta chains from one sample, sequenced in a study of blood T cell repertoires in COVID-19. Some clones are missing from TCRdb's copy, which holds only in-frame ones; the method was immunoSEQ multiplex PCR. This sample has around 250,000 clones, with approximately 83% found just once. The sequenced sample was peripheral blood. The receptors were sampled from a man aged 50 to 60 with active or convalescent COVID-19. Both conserved end residues are trimmed from each CDR3. A row's size may be missing; if present it is once, few, many or a size class.

>once|TRBV11-2|11|TRBJ1-1
ASSLVQGTEAF
>once|TRBV19|10|TRBJ1-1
ASSVLQGTAF
>NA|TRBV6-4|12|TRBJ1-2
ANLSGQSNYGYT
>few|TRBV12-3/TRBV12-4|11|TRBJ1-5
ASSLRGAQPQH
>NA|TRBV28|12|TRBJ2-1
ASSPTLRSNEQF
>NA|TRBV29-1|9|TRBJ2-5
SVTQMETQY
>NA|TRBV6-6|16|TRBJ2-4
ASSLGTVGARAKNIQY
>NA|TRBV20-1|9|TRBJ1-1
SASSGLEAF
>NA|TRBV3-1/TRBV3-2|11|TRBJ2-1
ASTSVRDREQF
>NA|TRBV4-2|15|TRBJ2-2
ASSPSPGSLNTGELF
>NA|TRBV6-5|13|TRBJ1-2
ASSYLFGAGYGYT
>NA|TRBV5-1|16|TRBJ1-4
ASSRGHGTSATNEKLF
>NA|TRBV11-3|13|TRBJ1-4
ASSTGRGTNEKLF
>once|TRBV5-5|12|TRBJ1-5
ASSFSGSNQPQH
>NA|TRBV3-1/TRBV3-2|11|TRBJ1-6
ASRGTGYSPLH
>NA|TRBV18|10|TRBJ1-1
ASSRTDYEAF
>NA|TRBV19|12|TRBJ1-2
ASNQGQTPYGYT
>once|TRBV7-9|10|TRBJ1-5
ASSDAREPQH
>NA|TRBV14|13|TRBJ1-3
ASSQEAWPGNTIY
>NA|TRBV5-1|14|TRBJ2-1
ASSDPGTGVSRSQF
>NA|TRBV30|11|TRBJ1-1
AWSDRGYTEAF
>once|TRBV7-9|14|TRBJ2-1
ASSLISGGDYNEQF
>NA|TRBV7-2|13|TRBJ1-5
ASSLGGGYGQPQH
>NA|TRBV19|12|TRBJ2-7
ASSATGASYEQY
>NA|TRBV3-1/TRBV3-2|14|TRBJ1-6
ASSQGGGAQNSPLH
>NA|TRBV4-2|12|TRBJ1-4
ASSRTGGREKLF
>NA|TRBV2|9|TRBJ2-1
ASVTGGEQF
>NA|TRBV24-1|19|TRBJ1-2
ATSDWGDLRAAGRRIRGYT
>NA|TRBV7-8|12|TRBJ2-1
ASSLGGGANEQF
>few|TRBV2|12|TRBJ1-1
ASSADSVNTEAF
>NA|TRBV9|13|TRBJ1-1
ASSVGVFGGTEAF
>NA|TRBV4-2|12|TRBJ1-2
ASSQTTRGGGYT
>NA|TRBV5-6|15|TRBJ1-1
ASSLVDIKPMNTEAF
>NA|TRBV2|13|TRBJ2-5
ASRGLAGRPGTQY
>NA|TRBV6-2/TRBV6-3|12|TRBJ1-6
ASSYGTGQSPLH
>NA|TRBV7-9|10|TRBJ1-3
ASSPPGNTIY
>NA|TRBV2|13|TRBJ1-2
ASSVSEGTANGYT
>NA|TRBV2|12|TRBJ1-2
ASSTQGVEYGYT
>NA|TRBV5-4|14|TRBJ2-3
ASSFKRGPSTDTQY
>NA|TRBV4-2|12|TRBJ2-5
ASSPQGDQETQY
>NA|TRBV2|12|TRBJ1-5
ASSEGGEYQPQH
>NA|TRBV5-4|11|TRBJ2-2
ASSYPTSMELF
>few|TRBV7-2|11|TRBJ1-2
ASSAEALYGYT
>NA|TRBV18|11|TRBJ1-1
ASSLRGAAEAF
>few|TRBV9|9|TRBJ2-1
ASSPHGEQF
>NA|TRBV7-8|14|TRBJ1-1
ASSFMTDNMNTEAF